A selection of T cell receptor beta chains follows, all from one sample in a study of shared clonotypes between healthy human individuals. Data came from immunoSEQ multiplex PCR; TCRdb stores just in-frame clones and leaves some out. The sample lists around 940,000 clones; around three quarters were seen once. The sample comprised memory CD4+ T cells sorted from blood. These TCRs come from a man aged 18 to 35 in good health. Both conserved end residues are part of each CDR3. D genes are given only for firm matches. Expanded clones are given a class, and other clones once, few, many or no size at all.

J	D	V	size	CDR3	DNA
TRBJ2-1	.	TRBV5-6	.	CASSPVGRGTYNEQFF	TGTGCCAGCAGCCCAGTTGGCAGGGGCACCTACAATGAGCAGTTCTTC
TRBJ2-1	TRBD2	TRBV5-1	.	CASSPPGLAGGRFF	TGCGCCAGCAGCCCCCCCGGACTAGCGGGAGGGCGGTTCTTC
TRBJ1-2	.	TRBV6-5	.	CASSYSTVGDYGYTF	TGTGCCAGCAGTTACTCGACGGTCGGGGACTATGGCTACACCTTC
TRBJ1-3	.	TRBV29-1	few	CSVEQLSGNTIYF	TGCAGCGTTGAACAACTCTCTGGAAACACCATATATTTT
TRBJ1-5	.	TRBV27	.	CASSLSRASNQPQHF	TGTGCCAGCAGTTTATCCAGGGCGAGCAATCAGCCCCAGCATTTT
TRBJ2-7	TRBD2	TRBV5-1	.	CASSPGRAAGTSYEQYF	TGCGCCAGCAGCCCCGGGAGGGCGGCGGGGACCTCCTACGAGCAGTACTTC
TRBJ2-1	.	TRBV7-8	.	CASSLGGSYNEQFF	TGTGCCAGCAGCTTGGGCGGTTCCTACAATGAGCAGTTCTTC
TRBJ2-3	.	TRBV11-2	.	CASSLDLGGTDTQYF	TGTGCCAGCAGCTTAGATCTGGGGGGCACAGATACGCAGTATTTT
TRBJ2-5	.	TRBV5-4	.	CASSLERGQETQYF	TGTGCCAGCAGCTTGGAAAGGGGCCAAGAGACCCAGTACTTC
TRBJ2-5	TRBD2	TRBV14	.	CASSPLGTSGAETQYF	TGTGCCAGCAGCCCTCTCGGGACTAGCGGGGCAGAGACCCAGTACTTC
TRBJ2-2	TRBD2	TRBV5-1	once	CASRTSDTGELFF	TGCGCCAGCAGGACTAGCGACACCGGGGAGCTGTTTTTT
TRBJ2-2	TRBD1	TRBV10-3	.	CAIGTESAIGELFF	TGTGCCATCGGGACAGAAAGCGCAATCGGGGAGCTGTTTTTT
TRBJ1-1	.	TRBV30	few	CAWSVRQEAFF	TGTGCCTGGAGTGTACGCCAGGAAGCTTTCTTT
TRBJ2-7	.	TRBV14	.	CASSQSPSQSLTYEQYF	TGTGCCAGCAGCCAATCACCCTCACAGTCTCTAACCTACGAGCAGTACTTC
TRBJ2-3	TRBD1	TRBV7-3	.	CASSATRQGPDTQYF	TGTGCCAGCAGTGCCACCCGACAGGGTCCAGATACGCAGTATTTT
TRBJ2-5	.	TRBV15	.	CATSRDWSANVGTQYF	TGTGCCACCAGCAGAGATTGGTCAGCAAACGTAGGGACCCAGTACTTC
TRBJ2-1	.	TRBV6-1	.	CASSASGHSIQFF	TGTGCCAGCAGTGCCTCGGGACACAGCATACAGTTCTTC
TRBJ2-5	.	TRBV7-9	.	CASSLDRFEAQYF	TGTGCCAGCAGCTTAGATAGGTTTGAGGCCCAGTACTTC
TRBJ1-6	.	TRBV28	.	CASTQHGRDHF	TGTGCCAGCACCCAACACGGGCGAGACCACTTT
TRBJ2-2	TRBD1	TRBV7-9	few	CASSDRVGGELFF	TGTGCCAGCAGCGACAGGGTCGGCGGGGAGCTGTTTTTT
TRBJ2-1	.	TRBV11-2	.	CASSLSIENEQFF	TGTGCCAGCAGCTTATCTATCGAGAATGAGCAGTTCTTC
TRBJ1-2	.	TRBV6-5	.	CASSQRANYGYTF	TGTGCCAGCAGCCAAAGGGCGAACTATGGCTACACCTTC
TRBJ2-1	TRBD2	TRBV11-3	.	CASSPGLAGLYNEQFF	TGTGCCAGCAGCCCAGGACTAGCGGGACTCTACAATGAGCAGTTCTTC
TRBJ1-2	.	TRBV1	.	CTSNRQGQNYGYTF	TGCACCAGCAACCGACAGGGACAGAACTATGGCTACACCTTC
TRBJ1-1	.	TRBV5-1	.	CASSLGPGLPATEAFF	TGCGCCAGCAGCTTGGGGCCAGGGTTGCCGGCCACTGAAGCTTTCTTT
TRBJ2-7	.	TRBV6-1	few	CASEARSEQYF	TGTGCCAGCGAGGCCCGAAGCGAGCAGTACTTC
TRBJ2-3	.	TRBV2	.	CASRATDTQYF	TGTGCCAGCAGGGCCACAGATACGCAGTATTTT
TRBJ1-2	TRBD1	TRBV30	.	CAWSSPTGGPSNYGYTF	TGTGCCTGGAGCTCCCCGACAGGGGGCCCATCTAACTACGGCTACACCTTC
TRBJ1-5	.	TRBV18	.	CASSDGFSQPQHF	TGTGCCAGCTCAGACGGGTTCTCGCAGCCCCAGCATTTT
TRBJ1-6	.	TRBV5-1	.	CASSGGTRANSPLHF	TGCGCCAGCAGCGGGGGGACCAGGGCTAATTCACCCCTCCACTTT
TRBJ2-3	.	TRBV9	.	CASSVVGGGTDTQYF	TGTGCCAGCAGCGTAGTTGGCGGGGGCACAGATACGCAGTATTTT
TRBJ1-1	.	TRBV10-1	.	CASSESRGQAFF	TGCGCCAGCAGTGAGTCACGGGGGCAAGCTTTCTTT
TRBJ2-7	TRBD2	TRBV2	.	CASRGGLAGTYEQYF	TGTGCCAGCAGGGGGGGACTAGCGGGCACCTACGAGCAGTACTTC
TRBJ1-6	.	TRBV11-2	.	CASSPTVGNSPLHF	TGTGCCAGCAGCCCGACAGTGGGGAATTCACCCCTCCACTTT
TRBJ2-7	TRBD1	TRBV10-2	.	CASSDPGQTEQYF	TGCGCCAGCAGTGACCCGGGACAGACCGAGCAGTACTTC
TRBJ1-2	.	TRBV10-3	once	CAISDRGYDGYTF	TGTGCCATCAGTGACAGGGGTTACGATGGCTACACCTTC
TRBJ2-6	.	TRBV28	.	CASSSGNWGANVLTF	TGTGCCAGCTCGTCGGGGAACTGGGGGGCCAACGTCCTGACTTTC
TRBJ1-1	.	TRBV19	.	CASSNIDGTEAFF	TGTGCCAGTAGTAACATAGACGGCACTGAAGCTTTCTTT
TRBJ2-3	.	TRBV20-1	.	CSAQGPDTQYF	TGCAGTGCACAGGGACCAGATACGCAGTATTTT
TRBJ1-2	.	TRBV7-9	.	CASSQGTTNYGYTF	TGTGCCAGCAGCCAAGGGACAACCAACTATGGCTACACCTTC
TRBJ2-5	TRBD2	TRBV9	.	CASSVGAPFPLAGGYYGETQYF	TGTGCCAGCAGCGTAGGGGCCCCGTTCCCACTAGCGGGAGGTTATTACGGAGAGACCCAGTACTTC
TRBJ1-2	.	TRBV6-1	.	CASSGPTDGNYGYTF	TGTGCCAGCAGTGGCCCGACGGACGGCAACTATGGCTACACCTTC
TRBJ1-2	TRBD1	TRBV5-8	.	CASSSDRVQGYTF	TGTGCCAGCAGTTCGGACAGGGTACAGGGCTACACCTTC
TRBJ2-7	.	TRBV28	.	CASRPSSYEQYF	TGTGCCAGCAGGCCCAGCTCCTACGAGCAGTACTTC
TRBJ2-3	.	TRBV2	.	CASSPQDTQYF	TGTGCCAGCAGTCCTCAGGATACGCAGTATTTT
TRBJ2-3	.	TRBV30	once	CAWSGYGGYTQYF	TGTGCCTGGAGCGGATATGGAGGGTATACGCAGTATTTT
TRBJ1-1	.	TRBV10-2	once	CASSESSSYGAFF	TGCGCCAGCAGTGAGTCGAGTAGCTACGGGGCTTTCTTT
TRBJ1-2	.	TRBV30	.	CAWGVRNIHYGYTF	TGTGCCTGGGGGGTAAGGAATATACACTATGGCTACACCTTC
TRBJ1-3	.	TRBV4-1	.	CASSPYMTNSGNTIYF	TGCGCCAGCAGCCCATATATGACCAACTCTGGAAACACCATATATTTT
TRBJ2-7	TRBD2	TRBV5-5	.	CASSKGLAGFSYEQYF	TGTGCCAGCAGCAAGGGCCTAGCGGGATTCTCCTACGAGCAGTACTTC
TRBJ2-5	TRBD2	TRBV5-4	.	CASSLDPAGASWETQYF	TGTGCCAGCAGCTTGGACCCAGCGGGAGCCTCCTGGGAGACCCAGTACTTC
TRBJ2-7	.	TRBV18	few	CASSPGRPSYEQYF	TGTGCCAGCTCACCGGGCAGACCTTCCTACGAGCAGTACTTC
TRBJ2-5	.	TRBV30	many	CAWSVGGQIQETQYF	TGTGCCTGGAGTGTAGGGGGGCAAATCCAAGAGACCCAGTACTTC